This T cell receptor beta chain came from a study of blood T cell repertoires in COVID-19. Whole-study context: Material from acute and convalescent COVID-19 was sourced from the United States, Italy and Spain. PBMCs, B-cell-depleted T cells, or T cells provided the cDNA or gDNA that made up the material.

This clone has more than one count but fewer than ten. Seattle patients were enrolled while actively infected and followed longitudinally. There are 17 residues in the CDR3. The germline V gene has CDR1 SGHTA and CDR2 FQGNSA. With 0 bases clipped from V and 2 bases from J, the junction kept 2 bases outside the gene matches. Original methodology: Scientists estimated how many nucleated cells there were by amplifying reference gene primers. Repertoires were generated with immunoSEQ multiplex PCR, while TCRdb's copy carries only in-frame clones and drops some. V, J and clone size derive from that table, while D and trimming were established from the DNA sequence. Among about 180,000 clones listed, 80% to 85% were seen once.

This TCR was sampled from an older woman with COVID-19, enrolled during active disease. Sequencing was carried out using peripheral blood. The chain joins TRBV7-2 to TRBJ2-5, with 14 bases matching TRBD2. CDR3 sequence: CASSLAGLAGAQETQYF. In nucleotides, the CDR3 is TGTGCCAGCAGCTTAGCGGGACTAGCGGGAGCTCAAGAGACCCAGTACTTC.